This T cell receptor beta chain was found in a study of STAT5B mutations in CD4+ large granular lymphocyte leukemia. Study background: Healthy donors showed HLA-associated enrichment of the CDR3 'QG' motif.

Concerning this clone: Its antigen is undetermined.

There are 14 residues in the CDR3. Per germline, CDR1 LGHNA and CDR2 YNFKEQ. Trimming shortened V by 0 bases and J by 2 bases, and 8 bases separated the two germline ends. General study results and limits: TRBV06-family usage was enriched in top patient clones (8/27) versus controls (2/35). Data were not HLA-matched across samples. Patient CD4-sorted repertoires stayed more clonal than healthy ones after leukemic-clone removal.

Libraries were prepared by immunoSEQ multiplex PCR; TCRdb keeps only in-frame clonotypes and omits some of them. The profile covers 40,000 to 45,000 clones, with around 81% appearing a single time and less than 4% taken by the ten largest. This clonotype originated in a human donor in good health. Sequencing input: CD4+ T cells from blood buffy coats. J is TRBJ2-7 and V is TRBV4-2, with a possible D match to TRBD1 (5 bases). CDR3 bases: TGTGCCAGCAGCCAAGAAATGGGGCCCTACGAGCAGTACTTC. It encodes CASSQEMGPYEQYF.